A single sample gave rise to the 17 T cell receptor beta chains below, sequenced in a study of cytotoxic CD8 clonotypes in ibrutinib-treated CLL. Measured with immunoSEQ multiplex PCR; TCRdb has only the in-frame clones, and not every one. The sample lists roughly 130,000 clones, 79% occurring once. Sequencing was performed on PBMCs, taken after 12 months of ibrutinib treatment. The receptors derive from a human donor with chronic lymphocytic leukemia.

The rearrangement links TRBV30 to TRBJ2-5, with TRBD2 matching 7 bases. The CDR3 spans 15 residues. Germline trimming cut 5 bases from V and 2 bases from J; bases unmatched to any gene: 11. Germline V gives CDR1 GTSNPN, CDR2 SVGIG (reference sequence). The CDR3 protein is CAWGAAGLPQETQYF. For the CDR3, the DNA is TGTGCCTGGGGGGCGGCGGGACTACCTCAAGAGACCCAGTACTTC.

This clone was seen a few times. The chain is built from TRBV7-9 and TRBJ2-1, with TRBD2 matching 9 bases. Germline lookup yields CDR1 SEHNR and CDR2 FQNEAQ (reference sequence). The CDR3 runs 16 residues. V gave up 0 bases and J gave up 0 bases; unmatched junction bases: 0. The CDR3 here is CASSLASGSSYNEQFF. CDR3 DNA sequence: TGTGCCAGCAGCTTAGCTAGCGGGAGCTCCTACAATGAGCAGTTCTTC.

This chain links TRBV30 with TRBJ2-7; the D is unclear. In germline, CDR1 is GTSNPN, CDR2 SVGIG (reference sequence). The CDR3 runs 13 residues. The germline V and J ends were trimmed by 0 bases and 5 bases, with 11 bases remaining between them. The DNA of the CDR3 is TGTGCCTGGAGTGTTAGAGGAGTGGACGAGCAGTACTTC. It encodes CAWSVRGVDEQYF.

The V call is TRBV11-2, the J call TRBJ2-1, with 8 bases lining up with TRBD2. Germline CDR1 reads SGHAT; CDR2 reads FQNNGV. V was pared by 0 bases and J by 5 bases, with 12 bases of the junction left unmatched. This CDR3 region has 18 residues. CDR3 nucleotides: TGTGCCAGCAGCTTAGATTCCTGGTCGGGAGGGCCCCACAATGAGCAGTTCTTC. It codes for CASSLDSWSGGPHNEQFF. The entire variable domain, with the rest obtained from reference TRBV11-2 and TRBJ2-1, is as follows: EAGVAQSPRYKIIEKRQSVAFWCNPISGHATLYWYQQILGQGPKLLIQFQNNGVVDDSQLPKDRFSAERLKGVDSTLKIQPAKLEDSAVYLCASSLDSWSGGPHNEQFFGPGTRLTVL.

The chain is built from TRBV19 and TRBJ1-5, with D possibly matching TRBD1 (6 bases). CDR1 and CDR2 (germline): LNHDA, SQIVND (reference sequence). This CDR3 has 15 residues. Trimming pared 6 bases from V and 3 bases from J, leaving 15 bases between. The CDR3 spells CASSSAGTNNQPQHF. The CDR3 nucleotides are TGTGCCAGTAGCAGTGCCGGGACAAACAATCAGCCCCAGCATTTT. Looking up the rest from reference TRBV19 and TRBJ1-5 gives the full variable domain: DGGITQSPKYLFRKEGQNVTLSCEQNLNHDAMYWYRQDPGQGLRLIYYSQIVNDFQKGDIAEGYSVSREKKESFPLTVTSAQKNPTAFYLCASSSAGTNNQPQHFGDGTRLSIL.

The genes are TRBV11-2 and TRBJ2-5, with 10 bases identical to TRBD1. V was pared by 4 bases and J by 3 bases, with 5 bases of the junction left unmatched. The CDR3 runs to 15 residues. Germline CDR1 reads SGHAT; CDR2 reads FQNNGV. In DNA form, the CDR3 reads TGTGCCAGCAGCTCGGGACAGGGGACCAAAGAGACCCAGTACTTC. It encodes CASSSGQGTKETQYF.

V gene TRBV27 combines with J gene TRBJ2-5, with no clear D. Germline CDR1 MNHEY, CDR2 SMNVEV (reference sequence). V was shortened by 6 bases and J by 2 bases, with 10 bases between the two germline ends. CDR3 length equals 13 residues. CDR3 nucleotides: TGTGCCAGCAGCCCCTCTGTGCAAGAGACCCAGTACTTC. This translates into CASSPSVQETQYF.

CDR3 amino acids: CARKAGGSETQYF. The CDR3 DNA sequence: TGTGCCAGGAAGGCGGGAGGTTCGGAGACCCAGTACTTC. This chain links TRBV7-6 with TRBJ2-5, with 8 bases lining up with TRBD2. Trimming took 9 bases from V and 5 from J; bases not matched to a gene: 8. The CDR3 spans 13 residues. Germline CDR1 reads SGHVS; CDR2 reads FNYEAQ.

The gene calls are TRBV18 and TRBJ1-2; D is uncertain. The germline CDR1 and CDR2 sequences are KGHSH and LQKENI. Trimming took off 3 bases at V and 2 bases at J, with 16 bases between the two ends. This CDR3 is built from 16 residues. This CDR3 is CASSPEVIGANYGYTF. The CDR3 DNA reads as TGTGCCAGCTCACCTGAGGTTATCGGTGCCAACTATGGCTACACCTTC.

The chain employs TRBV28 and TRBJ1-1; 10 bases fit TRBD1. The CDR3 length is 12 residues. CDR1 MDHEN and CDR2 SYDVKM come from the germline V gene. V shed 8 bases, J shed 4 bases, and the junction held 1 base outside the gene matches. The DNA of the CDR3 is TGTGCCAGCCGGACAGGGGGCACTGAAGCTTTCTTT. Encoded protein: CASRTGGTEAFF.

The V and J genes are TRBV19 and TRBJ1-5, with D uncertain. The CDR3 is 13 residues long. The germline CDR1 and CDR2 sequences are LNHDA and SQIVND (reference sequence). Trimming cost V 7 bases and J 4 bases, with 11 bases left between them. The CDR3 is CASIGRVNQPQHF. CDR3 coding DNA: TGTGCCAGTATTGGGCGGGTTAATCAGCCCCAGCATTTT.

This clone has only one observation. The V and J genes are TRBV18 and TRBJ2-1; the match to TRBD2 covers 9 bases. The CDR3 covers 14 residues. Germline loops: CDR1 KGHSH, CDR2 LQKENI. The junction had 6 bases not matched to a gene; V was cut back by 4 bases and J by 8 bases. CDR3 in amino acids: CASSRPGLAYEQFF. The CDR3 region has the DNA TGTGCCAGCTCACGTCCGGGACTAGCTTATGAGCAGTTCTTC.

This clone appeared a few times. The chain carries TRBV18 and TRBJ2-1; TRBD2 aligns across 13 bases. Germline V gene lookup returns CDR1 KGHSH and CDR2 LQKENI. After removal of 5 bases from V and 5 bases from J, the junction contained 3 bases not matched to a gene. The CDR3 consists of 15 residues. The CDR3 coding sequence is TGTGCCAGCTCAACGACTAGCGGGAGGCACAATGAGCAGTTCTTC. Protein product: CASSTTSGRHNEQFF.

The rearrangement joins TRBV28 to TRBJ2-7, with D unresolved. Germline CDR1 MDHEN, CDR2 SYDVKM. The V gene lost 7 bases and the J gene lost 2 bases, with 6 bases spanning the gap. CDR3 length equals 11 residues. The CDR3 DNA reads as TGTGCCAGCATCAAGGCCTACGAGCAGTACTTC. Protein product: CASIKAYEQYF.

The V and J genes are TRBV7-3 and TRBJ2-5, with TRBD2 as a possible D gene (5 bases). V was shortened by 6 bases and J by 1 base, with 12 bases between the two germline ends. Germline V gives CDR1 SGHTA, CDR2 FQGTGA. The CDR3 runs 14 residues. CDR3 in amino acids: CASSLLGRQETQYF. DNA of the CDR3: TGTGCCAGCAGTTTACTAGGGCGCCAAGAGACCCAGTACTTC.

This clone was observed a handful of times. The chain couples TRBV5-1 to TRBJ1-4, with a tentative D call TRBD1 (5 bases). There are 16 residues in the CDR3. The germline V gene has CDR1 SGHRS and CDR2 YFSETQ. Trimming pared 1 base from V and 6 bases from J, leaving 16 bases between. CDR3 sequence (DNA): TGCGCCAGCAGCTTGTCCGGCCAGGGTTCGTATGAAAAACTGTTTTTT. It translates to CASSLSGQGSYEKLFF.

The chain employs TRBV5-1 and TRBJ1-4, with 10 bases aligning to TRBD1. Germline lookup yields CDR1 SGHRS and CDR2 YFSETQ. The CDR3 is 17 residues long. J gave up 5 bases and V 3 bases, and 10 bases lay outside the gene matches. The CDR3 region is CASSSIRTGGKNEKLFF. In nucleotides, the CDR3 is TGCGCCAGCAGCTCAATCAGGACAGGGGGAAAAAATGAAAAACTGTTTTTT.